This T cell receptor (beta chain) stems from a study of blood T cell repertoires in COVID-19. Turning to the study itself: Material from acute and convalescent COVID-19 was sourced from the United States, Italy and Spain. In each case, the material was cDNA or gDNA derived from T cells, B-cell-depleted T cells, or PBMCs.

The V end was cut by 6 bases, the J end by 3 bases, with 15 bases between. This CDR3 is built from 14 residues. In germline, CDR1 is MNHEY, CDR2 SVGAGI. Under the authors' procedure: Researchers report that nucleated cell counts were estimated from reference gene primer amplification. Some clones are missing from TCRdb's copy, which holds only in-frame ones; the method was immunoSEQ multiplex PCR. The DNA gave D and trimming, while V, J and clone size come from that table. The data contain 90,000 to 140,000 clones, around 86% of them singletons. The chain joins TRBV6-5 to TRBJ2-7; D is perhaps TRBD1 (7 bases). Sequencing was performed on peripheral blood. This receptor was obtained from a man older than 75 with acute or convalescent COVID-19. CDR3 sequence reads: CASRRQGGIYEQYF. The CDR3 nucleotides read TGTGCCAGCAGGCGACAGGGCGGGATCTACGAGCAGTACTTC.